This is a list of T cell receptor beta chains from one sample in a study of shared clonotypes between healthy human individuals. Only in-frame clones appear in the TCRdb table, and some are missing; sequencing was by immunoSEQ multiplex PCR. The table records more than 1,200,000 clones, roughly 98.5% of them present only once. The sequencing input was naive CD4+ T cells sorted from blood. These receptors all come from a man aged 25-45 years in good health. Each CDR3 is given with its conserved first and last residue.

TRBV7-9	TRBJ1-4	CASSLGDRDSEKLFF
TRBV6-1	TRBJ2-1	CASSESRYNEQFF
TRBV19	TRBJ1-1	CASTQGNRNTEAFF
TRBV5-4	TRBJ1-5	CASSLWQGDQPQHF
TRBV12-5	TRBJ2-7	CASGLDWNYEQYF
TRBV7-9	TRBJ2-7	CASSRNGPYEQYF
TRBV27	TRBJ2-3	CAIEDQGTDTQYF
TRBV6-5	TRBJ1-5	CASSGRNQPQHF
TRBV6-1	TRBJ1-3	CASSEGFGNTIYF
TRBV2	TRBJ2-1	CASSPTGGPPTGEQFF
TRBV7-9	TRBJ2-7	CASSLGDAVNEQYF
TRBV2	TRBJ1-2	CALMAGQGVGSYGYTF
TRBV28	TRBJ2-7	CASSSDPERYEQYF
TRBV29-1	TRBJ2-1	CSGNRDRGKVSYNEQFF